This TCR beta chain was captured by sequencing in a study of cytomegalovirus exposure and HLA in healthy donors. J gave up 3 bases and V 4 bases, and 5 bases lay outside the gene matches. The V gene's germline CDR1 is LGHNT and CDR2 FRNRAP. This CDR3 has 15 amino acids. TCRdb's copy holds only in-frame clones and misses some; the assay was immunoSEQ multiplex PCR. The table has 100,000 or so clones, about 88% seen once. Sample: PBMCs. The chain carries TRBV12-5 and TRBJ2-1; 8 nucleotides match TRBD2. This TCR came from a man aged 18-30 years in good health and CMV-seropositive. The CDR3 protein is CASGSGLENYNEQFF. The CDR3 DNA follows: TGTGCTAGTGGTTCGGGACTAGAAAACTACAATGAGCAGTTCTTC.